A selection of T cell receptor beta chains follows, all from one sample in a study of Ad26.COV2.S vaccination and SARS-CoV-2 variants. Sequencing used immunoSEQ multiplex PCR; TCRdb keeps in-frame clones, though not all of them. This sample has 200,000 to 300,000 clones; 87% occur once, and the top ten carry just under 3%. The sample in question was peripheral blood, obtained in a trial of Ad26.COV2.S vaccine versus placebo. Receptors were obtained from a person aged 18 to 65 who received the Ad26.COV2.S COVID-19 vaccine or a placebo. The CDR3 runs from the conserved cysteine through the conserved F or W. D genes are given only for firm matches. Rows may omit the clone size; those that give it use once, few, many or a size class.

>-|TRBV3-1/TRBV3-2|-|TRBJ1-2
TGTGCCAGCAGCCAAGGCCCCACCGAGGGCTTCTATGGCTACACCTTC
CASSQGPTEGFYGYTF
>TRBD1|TRBV29-1|-|TRBJ1-2
TGCAGCGTTTTACGAGGGGACAGAGATGGCTACACCTTC
CSVLRGDRDGYTF
>-|TRBV12-3/TRBV12-4|-|TRBJ1-6
TGTGCCAGCAGTTACCGGGGGGGCTCACCCCTCCACTTT
CASSYRGGSPLHF
>-|TRBV19|-|TRBJ1-6
TGTGCCAGTAGGCTAACAGGGTTAGGCATCAATTCACCCCTCCACTTT
CASRLTGLGINSPLHF
>TRBD1|TRBV25-1|-|TRBJ1-2
TGTGCCAGCAGTGCCGGGACAGCGTACACCTTC
CASSAGTAYTF
>-|TRBV6-5|-|TRBJ2-7
TGTGCCAGCAGTTACCAGGACACCTACGAGCAGTACTTC
CASSYQDTYEQYF
>TRBD2|TRBV5-4|-|TRBJ2-1
TGTGCCAGCAGCGGATGGAGCGGGGGAGCCCTATTGGAGCAGTTCTTC
CASSGWSGGALLEQFF
>TRBD2|TRBV30|-|TRBJ2-1
TGTGCCTGGAGTGTAGAGGGGCGGGAGAAGCAGTTCTTC
CAWSVEGREKQFF
>-|TRBV30|once|TRBJ1-5
TGTGCCTGGAGTGTCCAAGTACAGGGTAATCAGCCCCAGCATTTT
CAWSVQVQGNQPQHF
>TRBD1|TRBV12-3/TRBV12-4|-|TRBJ1-5
TGTGCCAGCAGCGGGACAGCCCAGCCCCAGCATTTT
CASSGTAQPQHF
>-|TRBV5-6|-|TRBJ1-1
TGTGCCAGCAGCTTCATGGACCGCGCTCACACTGAAGCTTTCTTT
CASSFMDRAHTEAFF
>TRBD1|TRBV19|-|TRBJ2-3
TGTGCCAGTAGTAGCCGGGACAGGGTCTCAGATACGCAGTATTTT
CASSSRDRVSDTQYF
>TRBD2|TRBV7-2|-|TRBJ2-6
TGTGCCAGCAGCGGGCTAGCGGGAGGCCTCACCTCTGGGGCCAACGTCCTGACTTTC
CASSGLAGGLTSGANVLTF
>-|TRBV14|once|TRBJ2-6
TGTGCCAGCAGCCAAGAAGGGGTGAAGGCTTCTGGGGCCAACGTCCTGACTTTC
CASSQEGVKASGANVLTF
>TRBD2|TRBV2|-|TRBJ2-1
TGTGCCAGCAGTTCTCGACTAGCGGGAGGAGGGCAGCAGTTCTTC
CASSSRLAGGGQQFF
>TRBD1|TRBV6-2/TRBV6-3|-|TRBJ1-2
TGTGCCAGCAGTTACGCGACAGGGCCCTATACCTTC
CASSYATGPYTF
>-|TRBV7-2|-|TRBJ2-5
TGTGCCAGCAGCCTCCTAGAGACCCAGTACTTC
CASSLLETQYF
>TRBD2|TRBV4-3|-|TRBJ2-1
TGCGCCAGCAGCCAACGCCATAGCGGGTGGTACAATGAGCAGTTCTTC
CASSQRHSGWYNEQFF
>TRBD2|TRBV5-1|-|TRBJ2-5
TGCGCCAGCAGCTTGCGGGAGGTGGGGGAGACCCAGTACTTC
CASSLREVGETQYF
>-|TRBV7-9|once|TRBJ2-2
TGTGCCAGCAGCTTAAGTAGCGGGGAGCTGTTTTTT
CASSLSSGELFF
>-|TRBV27|-|TRBJ1-2
TGTGCCAGCAGTTTACAGGGACTCCTCGGTGGCTACACCTTC
CASSLQGLLGGYTF
>TRBD1|TRBV7-2|-|TRBJ1-1
TGTGCCAGCAGCCGCACAGGGGTCATGAACACTGAAGCTTTCTTT
CASSRTGVMNTEAFF
>TRBD2|TRBV19|-|TRBJ2-1
TGTGCCAGTAGCCTCTTGAGGACTAGCAGGAGCCATGAGCAGTTCTTC
CASSLLRTSRSHEQFF
>TRBD2|TRBV5-4|-|TRBJ2-3
TGTGCCAGCAGCCCCGCCCGTCGCGGGAGTGCTCCAGATACGCAGTATTTT
CASSPARRGSAPDTQYF
>-|TRBV3-1/TRBV3-2|-|TRBJ1-6
TGTGCCAGCAGCCAAAAGGGCTCCTATAATTCACCCCTCCACTTT
CASSQKGSYNSPLHF
>TRBD1|TRBV6-5|-|TRBJ2-7
TGTGCCAGCAGTCCGGACAGGGGATCCTACGAGCAGTACTTC
CASSPDRGSYEQYF
>-|TRBV7-9|-|TRBJ1-4
TGTGCCACCCTAGAGGGCCATGGGGAAAAACTGTTTTTT
CATLEGHGEKLFF
>TRBD1|TRBV27|-|TRBJ2-3
TGTGCCAGCAGGGGGACAGGGTTCGGCGGGAGTATAGTAAATACGCAGTATTTT
CASRGTGFGGSIVNTQYF
>-|TRBV6-5|-|TRBJ1-1
TGTGCCAGCAGAGGGGGTAACACTGAAGCTTTCTTT
CASRGGNTEAFF
>-|TRBV6-2/TRBV6-3|once|TRBJ2-1
TGTGCCAGCAGTTACTCGTCAGGGGGGGACAATGATCAGTTCTTC
CASSYSSGGDNDQFF
>-|TRBV30|-|TRBJ1-2
TGTGCCTGGAGTGAGGAGGGATGGAGCTATGGCTACACCTTC
CAWSEEGWSYGYTF
>-|TRBV30|-|TRBJ1-6
TGTGCCTGGAGTGTAAGTAGGGGCCAGGGCAGCTCCTATAATTCACCCCTCCACTTT
CAWSVSRGQGSSYNSPLHF
>-|TRBV4-2|-|TRBJ1-4
TGTGCCAGCAGCGCCACCAGGATCAAAGGCGAAAAACTGTTTTTT
CASSATRIKGEKLFF
>TRBD1|TRBV6-2/TRBV6-3|-|TRBJ1-2
TGTGCCAGCAGTTACTCGACAGGGCCCACAAGCTACACCTTC
CASSYSTGPTSYTF
>-|TRBV12-3/TRBV12-4|-|TRBJ1-4
TGTGCCAGCAGTTTAGGAGGGGGTGGGCTGTTTTTT
CASSLGGGGLFF
>-|TRBV5-4|-|TRBJ1-5
TGTGCCAGCAGCTTCGACACTAGCAATCAGCCCCAGCATTTT
CASSFDTSNQPQHF
>-|TRBV6-5|-|TRBJ2-4
TGTGCCAGCAGTTGGTCCTTGAACATTCAGTACTTC
CASSWSLNIQYF
>-|TRBV6-2/TRBV6-3|-|TRBJ2-5
TGTGCCAGCAGTTACTCGAGGGGGGGGATCCAAGAGACCCAGTACTTC
CASSYSRGGIQETQYF
>-|TRBV29-1|-|TRBJ2-7
TGCAGCGTTGATGGCAGCTTGAGTGAGCAGTACTTC
CSVDGSLSEQYF
>TRBD2|TRBV5-1|-|TRBJ2-3
TGCGCCAGCAGCTTGGCGGTCGGGGGGTTCACAGATACGCAGTATTTT
CASSLAVGGFTDTQYF
>-|TRBV6-4|-|TRBJ1-1
TGTGCCAGCAGTGAGGTCATGAACACTGAAGCTTTCTTT
CASSEVMNTEAFF
>TRBD1|TRBV6-5|-|TRBJ1-6
TGTGCCAGCACCAGGGACAGGAATAATTCACCCCTCCACTTT
CASTRDRNNSPLHF
>-|TRBV19|-|TRBJ2-1
TGTGCCAGTAGTATCCAGGGCGATAACTACAATGAGCAGTTCTTC
CASSIQGDNYNEQFF
>-|TRBV5-1|-|TRBJ2-3
TGCGCCAGCAGTTTGGAGCTGACAGATACGCAGTATTTT
CASSLELTDTQYF
>-|TRBV11-2|few|TRBJ1-3
TGTGCCAGCAGCCCCCTTACAGGGCTATACTCTGGAAACACCATATATTTT
CASSPLTGLYSGNTIYF
>TRBD2|TRBV9|-|TRBJ2-1
TGTGCCAGCAGCCCGAGGGGACTAGCGGGAGAAGGCGAGCAGTTCTTC
CASSPRGLAGEGEQFF
>-|TRBV12-3/TRBV12-4|-|TRBJ2-3
TGTGCCAGCAGTTTAAGAAGAGATACGCAGTATTTT
CASSLRRDTQYF
>-|TRBV9|-|TRBJ2-2
TGTGCCAGCAGCGTCAGGGTTGGGAACACCGGGGAGCTGTTTTTT
CASSVRVGNTGELFF
>-|TRBV29-1|-|TRBJ2-7
TGCAGCGCCGAACTGACTCGGAGGGGGAGCGAGCAGTACTTC
CSAELTRRGSEQYF
>-|TRBV21-1|-|TRBJ1-6
TGTGCTAGCAGCAAGCAGGGGTATAATTCACCCCTCCACTTT
CASSKQGYNSPLHF
>TRBD1|TRBV18|-|TRBJ1-2
TGTGCCAGCTCTCGAGGACAGGGTAACTATGGCTACACCTTC
CASSRGQGNYGYTF
>-|TRBV13|-|TRBJ1-2
TGTGCCAGCAGCCACCGCTATCAGGGATCTAGGGGCTACACCTTC
CASSHRYQGSRGYTF
>TRBD1|TRBV7-2|-|TRBJ1-2
TGTGCCAGCAGCTTAGGACACAGGGGGCGCGATGTTCGCGGCTACACCTTC
CASSLGHRGRDVRGYTF
>-|TRBV11-2|-|TRBJ2-1
TGTGCCAGCAGCCTACATGCCACTAGGAATGAGCAGTTCTTC
CASSLHATRNEQFF
>-|TRBV20-1|-|TRBJ2-1
TGCAGTGCTAGTCAGGGGACGAGCTCCTACAATGAGCAGTTCTTC
CSASQGTSSYNEQFF
>TRBD1|TRBV5-4|-|TRBJ1-1
TGTGCCAGCACCCCGACAGGGGTAAACACTGAAGCTTTCTTT
CASTPTGVNTEAFF
>-|TRBV4-2|-|TRBJ1-5
TGTGCCAGCAGCCAAGAGGTCAACAGGGTGACACATCAGCCCCAGCATTTT
CASSQEVNRVTHQPQHF